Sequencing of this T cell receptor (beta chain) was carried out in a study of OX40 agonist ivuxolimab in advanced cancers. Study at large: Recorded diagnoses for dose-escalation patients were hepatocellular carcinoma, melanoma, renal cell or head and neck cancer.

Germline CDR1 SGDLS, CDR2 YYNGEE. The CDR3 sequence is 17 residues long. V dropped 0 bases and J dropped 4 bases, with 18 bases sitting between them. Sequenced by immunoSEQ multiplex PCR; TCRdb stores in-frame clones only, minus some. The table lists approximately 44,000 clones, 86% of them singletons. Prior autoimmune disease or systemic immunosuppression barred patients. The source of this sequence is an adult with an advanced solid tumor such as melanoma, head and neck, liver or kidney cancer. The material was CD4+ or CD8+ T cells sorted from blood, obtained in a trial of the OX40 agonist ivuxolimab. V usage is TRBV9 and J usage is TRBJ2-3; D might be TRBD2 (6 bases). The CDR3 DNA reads TGTGCCAGCAGCGTAGGGTGGGACTTAAGGCCCTCAGATACGCAGTATTTT. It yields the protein CASSVGWDLRPSDTQYF.